The clone carrying this T cell receptor beta chain appeared many times. This specimen belongs to a study of T cells in Graves' hyperthyroidism and ophthalmopathy. In patients aged 18 to 65, hyperthyroidism was newly diagnosed, with duration under 2 months. Amplification targeted TCR beta CDR3 regions from RNA transcripts. HTBI primers were employed in a first-round RT-PCR of the TCR CDR3. TCRdb re-called the multiplex PCR reads with MiXCR, one entry per CDR3 protein. The sample lists around 500,000 distinct CDR3 sequences, approximately 14% occurring once. The TCR was taken from a woman aged 40 to 50 with Graves' hyperthyroidism. The sequenced sample was blood.

The CDR3 sequence: CASSSNLNEQFF. DNA for the CDR3: TGTGCCAGCAGTTCGAACCTTAATGAGCAGTTCTTC. The chain uses TRBV28 and TRBJ2-1; D is ambiguous. Trimming removed 4 bases from V and 7 bases from J, with 8 bases in between. Germline-derived CDR1 and CDR2 are MDHEN and SYDVKM. This CDR3 has 12 residues.